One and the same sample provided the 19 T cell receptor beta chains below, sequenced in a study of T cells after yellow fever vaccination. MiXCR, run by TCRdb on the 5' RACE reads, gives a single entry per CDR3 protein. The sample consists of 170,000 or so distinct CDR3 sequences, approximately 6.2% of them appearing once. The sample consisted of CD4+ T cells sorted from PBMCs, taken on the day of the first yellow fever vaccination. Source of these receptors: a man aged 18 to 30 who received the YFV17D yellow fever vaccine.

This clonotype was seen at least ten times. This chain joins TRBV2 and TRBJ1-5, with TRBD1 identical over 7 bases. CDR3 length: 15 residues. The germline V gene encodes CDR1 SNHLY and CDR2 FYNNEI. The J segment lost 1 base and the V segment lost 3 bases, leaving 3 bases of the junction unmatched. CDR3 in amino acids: CASSDRGGSNQPQHF. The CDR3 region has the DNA TGTGCCAGCAGTGACAGGGGGGGAAGCAATCAGCCCCAGCATTTT.

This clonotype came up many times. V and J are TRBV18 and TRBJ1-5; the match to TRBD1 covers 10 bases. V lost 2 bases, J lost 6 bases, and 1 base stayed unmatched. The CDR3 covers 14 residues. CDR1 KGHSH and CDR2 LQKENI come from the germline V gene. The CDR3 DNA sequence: TGTGCCAGCTCACCAGACAGGGGGCTTCAGCCCCAGCATTTT. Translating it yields CASSPDRGLQPQHF.

The CDR3 coding sequence is TGTGCCAGCAGCCCCTGGAAGACCCAGTACTTC. Translating gives CASSPWKTQYF. The chain has TRBV7-2 and TRBJ2-5; no reliable D call. The V gene's germline CDR1 is SGHTA and CDR2 FQGNSA. The CDR3 extends over 11 amino acids. V was trimmed by 5 bases and J by 6 bases, leaving 7 bases between them.

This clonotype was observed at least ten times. This CDR3 reads CASSQAPPGLRQNIQYF. The CDR3 DNA follows: TGCGCCAGCAGCCAGGCACCTCCGGGACTTAGACAAAACATTCAGTACTTC. J is TRBJ2-4 and V is TRBV4-3; TRBD2 is a possible D gene (6 bases). Germline V gives CDR1 LGHNA, CDR2 YSLEER. This CDR3 spans 17 amino acids. V shed 3 bases and J shed 5 bases, with 20 bases lying between them.

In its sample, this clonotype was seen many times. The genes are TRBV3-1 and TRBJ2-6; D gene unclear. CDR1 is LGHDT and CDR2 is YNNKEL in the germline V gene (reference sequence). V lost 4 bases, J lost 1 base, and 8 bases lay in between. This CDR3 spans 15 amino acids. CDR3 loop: CASSPRRSGANVLTF. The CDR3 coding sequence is TGTGCCAGCAGCCCCAGGCGATCTGGGGCCAACGTCCTGACTTTC.

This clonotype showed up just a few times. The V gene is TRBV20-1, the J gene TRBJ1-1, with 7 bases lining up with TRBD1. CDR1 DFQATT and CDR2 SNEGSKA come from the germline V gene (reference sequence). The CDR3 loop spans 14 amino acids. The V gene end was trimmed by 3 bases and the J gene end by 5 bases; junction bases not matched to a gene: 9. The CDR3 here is CSARPRDRSTEAFF. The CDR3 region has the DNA TGCAGTGCTAGGCCCCGGGACAGAAGTACTGAAGCTTTCTTT.

Here the CDR3 DNA reads TGTGCCAGCAGTTTTAGAGGCGGCTCCTATAATTCACCCCTCCACTTT. Translation gives CASSFRGGSYNSPLHF. The chain couples TRBV12-3 or TRBV12-4 to TRBJ1-6; no firm D call. CDR3 size: 16 residues. The ends were cut back, 3 bases at V and 0 bases at J, with 9 bases in the middle.

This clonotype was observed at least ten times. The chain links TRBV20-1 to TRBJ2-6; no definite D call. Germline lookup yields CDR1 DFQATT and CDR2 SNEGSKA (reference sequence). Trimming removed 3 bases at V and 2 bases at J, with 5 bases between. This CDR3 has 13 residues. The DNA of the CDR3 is TGCAGTGCTAGCCCCCCTGGGGCCAACGTCCTGACTTTC. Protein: CSASPPGANVLTF.

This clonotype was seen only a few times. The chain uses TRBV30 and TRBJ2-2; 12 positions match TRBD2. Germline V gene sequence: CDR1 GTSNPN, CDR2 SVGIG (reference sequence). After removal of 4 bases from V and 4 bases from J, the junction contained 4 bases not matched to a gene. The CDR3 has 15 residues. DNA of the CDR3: TGTGCCTGGATCGGACTAGCGGGGCTCACCGGGGAGCTGTTTTTT. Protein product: CAWIGLAGLTGELFF.

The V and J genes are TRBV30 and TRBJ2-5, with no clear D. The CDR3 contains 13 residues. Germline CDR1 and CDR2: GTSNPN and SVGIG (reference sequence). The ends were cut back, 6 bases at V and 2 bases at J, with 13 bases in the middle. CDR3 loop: CACKPLAQETQYF. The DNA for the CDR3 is TGTGCCTGTAAGCCGTTAGCTCAAGAGACCCAGTACTTC.

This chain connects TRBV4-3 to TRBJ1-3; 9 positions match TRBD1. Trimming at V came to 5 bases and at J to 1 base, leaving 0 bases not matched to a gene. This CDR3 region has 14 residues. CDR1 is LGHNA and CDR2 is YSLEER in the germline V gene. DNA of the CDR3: TGCGCCAGCAGCGGACAGGGGTCTGGAAACACCATATATTTT. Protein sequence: CASSGQGSGNTIYF.

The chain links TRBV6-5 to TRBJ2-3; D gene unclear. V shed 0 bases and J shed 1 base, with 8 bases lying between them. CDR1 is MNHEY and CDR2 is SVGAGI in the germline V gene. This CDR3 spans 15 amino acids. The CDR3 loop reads CASSYSSWGTDTQYF. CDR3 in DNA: TGTGCCAGCAGTTACTCGTCTTGGGGCACAGATACGCAGTATTTT.

The DNA of the CDR3 is TGTGCCAGCAGTAGACAGGCCGATTCACCCCTCCACTTT. It is translated as CASSRQADSPLHF. The chain recombines TRBV6-6 with TRBJ1-6; D may be TRBD1 (6 bases). Germline V gene lookup returns CDR1 MNHNY and CDR2 SVGAGI (reference sequence). V lost 5 bases and J lost 8, with 10 bases in between. The CDR3 is 13 residues long.

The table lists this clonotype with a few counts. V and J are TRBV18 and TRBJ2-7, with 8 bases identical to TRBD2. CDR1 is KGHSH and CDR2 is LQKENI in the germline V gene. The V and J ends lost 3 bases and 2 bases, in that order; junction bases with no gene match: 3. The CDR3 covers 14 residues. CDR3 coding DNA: TGTGCCAGCTCACCGGGACTAGGGACCTACGAGCAGTACGTC. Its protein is CASSPGLGTYEQYV.

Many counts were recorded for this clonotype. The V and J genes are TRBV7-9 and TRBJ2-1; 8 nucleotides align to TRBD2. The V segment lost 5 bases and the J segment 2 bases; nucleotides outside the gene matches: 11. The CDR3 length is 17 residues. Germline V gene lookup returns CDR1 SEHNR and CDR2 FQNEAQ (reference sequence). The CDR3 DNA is TGTGCCAGCAGCATCGGGGGGGTGCCGACCGCCTACAATGAGCAGTTCTTC. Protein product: CASSIGGVPTAYNEQFF.

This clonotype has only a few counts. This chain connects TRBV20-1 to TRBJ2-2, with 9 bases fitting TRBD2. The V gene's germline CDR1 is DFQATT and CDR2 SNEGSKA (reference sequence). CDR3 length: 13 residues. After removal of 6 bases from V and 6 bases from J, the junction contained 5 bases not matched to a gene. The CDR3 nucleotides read TGCAGTGCCCTAGCGGGGCGGGCCGGGGAGCTGTTTTTT. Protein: CSALAGRAGELFF.

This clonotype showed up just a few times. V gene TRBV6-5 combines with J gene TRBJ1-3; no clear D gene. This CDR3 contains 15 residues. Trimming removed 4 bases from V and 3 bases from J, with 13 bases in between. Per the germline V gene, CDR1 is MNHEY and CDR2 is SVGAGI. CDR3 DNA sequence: TGTGCCAGCAGTTCTATGCCGGCTGTTGGAAACACCATATATTTT. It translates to CASSSMPAVGNTIYF.

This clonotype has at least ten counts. The CDR3 loop is CSARDLGASSGYTF. The CDR3 DNA sequence: TGCAGTGCTAGAGATCTGGGGGCGTCTTCCGGCTACACCTTC. This chain uses TRBV20-1 with TRBJ1-2; D possibly corresponds to TRBD1 (6 bases). CDR3 length equals 14 residues. Trimming took off 0 bases at V and 8 bases at J, with 16 bases between the two ends. The V gene's germline CDR1 is DFQATT and CDR2 SNEGSKA (reference sequence).

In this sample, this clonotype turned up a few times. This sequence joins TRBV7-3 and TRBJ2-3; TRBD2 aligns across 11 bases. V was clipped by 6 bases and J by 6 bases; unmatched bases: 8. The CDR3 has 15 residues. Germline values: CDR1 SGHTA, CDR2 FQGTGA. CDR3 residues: CASRSPGLAVDTQYF. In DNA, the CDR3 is TGTGCCAGCAGGAGCCCGGGACTAGCGGTGGATACGCAGTATTTT.